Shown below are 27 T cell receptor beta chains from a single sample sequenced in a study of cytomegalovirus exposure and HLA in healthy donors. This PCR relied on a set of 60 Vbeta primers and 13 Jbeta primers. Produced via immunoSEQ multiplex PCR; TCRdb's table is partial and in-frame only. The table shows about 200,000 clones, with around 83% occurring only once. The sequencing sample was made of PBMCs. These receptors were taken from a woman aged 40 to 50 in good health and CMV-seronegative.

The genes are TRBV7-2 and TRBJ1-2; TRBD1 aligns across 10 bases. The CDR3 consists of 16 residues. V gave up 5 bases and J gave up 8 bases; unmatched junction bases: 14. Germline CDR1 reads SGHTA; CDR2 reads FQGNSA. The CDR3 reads CASSPDRRQGARGYTF. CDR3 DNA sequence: TGTGCCAGCAGCCCAGATCGCAGACAGGGGGCTAGAGGCTACACCTTC.

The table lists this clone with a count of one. The CDR3 nucleotides are TGCAGCGCTCAGGGGTACTATGGCTACACCTTC. This translates into CSAQGYYGYTF. This chain joins TRBV29-1 and TRBJ1-2; D possibly corresponds to TRBD1 (6 bases). The germline V gene encodes CDR1 SQVTM and CDR2 ANQGSEA. The CDR3 loop spans 11 amino acids. V was trimmed by 7 bases and J by 3 bases, leaving 9 bases between them.

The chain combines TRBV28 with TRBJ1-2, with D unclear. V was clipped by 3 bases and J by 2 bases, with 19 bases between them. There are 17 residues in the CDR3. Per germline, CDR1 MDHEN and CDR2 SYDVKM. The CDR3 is CASSLADLPTVNYGYTF. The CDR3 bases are TGTGCCAGCAGTTTGGCCGACCTCCCGACTGTGAACTATGGCTACACCTTC.

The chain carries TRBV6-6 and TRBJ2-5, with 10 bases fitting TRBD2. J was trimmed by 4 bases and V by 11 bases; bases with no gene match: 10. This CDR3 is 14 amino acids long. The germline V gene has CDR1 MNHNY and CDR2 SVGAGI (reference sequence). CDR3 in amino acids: CAVPLAGARETQYF. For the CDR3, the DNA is TGTGCCGTCCCTCTAGCGGGAGCCCGAGAGACCCAGTACTTC.

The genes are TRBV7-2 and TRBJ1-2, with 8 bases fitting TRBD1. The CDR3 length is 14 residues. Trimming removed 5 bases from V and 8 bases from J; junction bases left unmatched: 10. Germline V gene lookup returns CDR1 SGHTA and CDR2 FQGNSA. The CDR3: CASSLGRGLGGYTF. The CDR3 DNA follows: TGTGCCAGCAGCCTGGGCAGGGGGCTAGGAGGCTACACCTTC.

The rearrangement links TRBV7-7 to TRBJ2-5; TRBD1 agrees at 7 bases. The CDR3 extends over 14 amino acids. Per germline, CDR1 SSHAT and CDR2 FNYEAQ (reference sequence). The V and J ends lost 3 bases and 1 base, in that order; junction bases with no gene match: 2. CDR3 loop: CASSFGTVQETQYF. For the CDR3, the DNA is TGTGCCAGCAGCTTCGGGACAGTCCAAGAGACCCAGTACTTC.

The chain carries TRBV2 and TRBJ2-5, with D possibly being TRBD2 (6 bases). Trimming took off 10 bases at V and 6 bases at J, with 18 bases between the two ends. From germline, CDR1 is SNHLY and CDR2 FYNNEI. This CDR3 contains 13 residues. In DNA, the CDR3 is TGTGCCACCACCCCGGGACTCCCACAGACCCAGTACTTC. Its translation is CATTPGLPQTQYF. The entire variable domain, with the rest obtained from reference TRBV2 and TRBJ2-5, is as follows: EPEVTQTPSHQVTQMGQEVILRCVPISNHLYFYWYRQILGQKVEFLVSFYNNEISEKSEIFDDQFSVERPDGSNFTLKIRSTKLEDSAMYFCATTPGLPQTQYFGPGTRLLVL.

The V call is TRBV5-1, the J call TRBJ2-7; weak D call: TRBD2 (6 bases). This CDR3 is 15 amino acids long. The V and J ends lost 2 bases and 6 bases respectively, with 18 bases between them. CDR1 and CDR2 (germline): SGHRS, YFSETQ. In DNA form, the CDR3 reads TGCGCCAGCAGCTTTTCGGGAGAAATGACCAGCGAGCAGTACTTC. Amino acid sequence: CASSFSGEMTSEQYF.

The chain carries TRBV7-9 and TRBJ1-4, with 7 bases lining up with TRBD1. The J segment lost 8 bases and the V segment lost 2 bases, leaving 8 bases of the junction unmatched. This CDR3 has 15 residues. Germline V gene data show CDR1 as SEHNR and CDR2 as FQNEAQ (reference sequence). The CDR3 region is CASSLMGQLWEKLFF. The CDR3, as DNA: TGTGCCAGCAGCTTAATGGGACAGTTATGGGAAAAACTGTTTTTT. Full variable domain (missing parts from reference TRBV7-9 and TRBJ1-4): DTGVSQNPRHKITKRGQNVTFRCDPISEHNRLYWYRQTLGQGPEFLTYFQNEAQLEKSRLLSDRFSAERPKGSFSTLEIQRTEQGDSAMYLCASSLMGQLWEKLFFGSGTQLSVL.

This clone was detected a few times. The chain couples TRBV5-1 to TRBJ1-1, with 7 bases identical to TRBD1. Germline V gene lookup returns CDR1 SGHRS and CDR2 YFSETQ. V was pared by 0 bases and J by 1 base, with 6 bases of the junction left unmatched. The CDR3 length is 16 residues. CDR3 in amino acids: CASSLDYRGRNTEAFF. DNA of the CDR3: TGCGCCAGCAGCTTGGATTACAGGGGTAGGAACACTGAAGCTTTCTTT.

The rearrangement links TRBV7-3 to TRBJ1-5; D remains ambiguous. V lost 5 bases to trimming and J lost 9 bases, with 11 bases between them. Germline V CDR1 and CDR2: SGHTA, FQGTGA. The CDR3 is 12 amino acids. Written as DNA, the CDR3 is TGTGCCAGCAGCCTCTCTCGGGGGCCCCAGCATTTT. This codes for CASSLSRGPQHF.

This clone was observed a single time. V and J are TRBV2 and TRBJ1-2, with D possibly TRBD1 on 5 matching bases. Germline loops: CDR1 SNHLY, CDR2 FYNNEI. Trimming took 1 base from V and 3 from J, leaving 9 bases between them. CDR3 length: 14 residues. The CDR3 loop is CASSEGGFDYGYTF. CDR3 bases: TGTGCCAGCAGTGAAGGGGGCTTTGACTATGGCTACACCTTC. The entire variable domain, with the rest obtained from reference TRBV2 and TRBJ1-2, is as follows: EPEVTQTPSHQVTQMGQEVILRCVPISNHLYFYWYRQILGQKVEFLVSFYNNEISEKSEIFDDQFSVERPDGSNFTLKIRSTKLEDSAMYFCASSEGGFDYGYTFGSGTRLTVV.

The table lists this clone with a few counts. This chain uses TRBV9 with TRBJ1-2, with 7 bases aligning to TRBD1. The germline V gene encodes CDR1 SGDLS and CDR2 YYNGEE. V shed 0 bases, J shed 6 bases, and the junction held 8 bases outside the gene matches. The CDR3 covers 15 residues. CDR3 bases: TGTGCCAGCAGCGTAGCGGGGACAGACTTTAATGGCTACACCTTC. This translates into CASSVAGTDFNGYTF.

DNA for the CDR3: TGCAGCGTTGACAGGGGCGGAGAGCAGTTCTTC. It encodes CSVDRGGEQFF. V usage is TRBV29-1 and J usage is TRBJ2-1; TRBD1 is a possible D gene (6 bases). Trimming removed 3 bases from V and 10 bases from J, with 10 bases in between. CDR3 length: 11 residues. CDR1 and CDR2 from the germline V gene are SQVTM and ANQGSEA.

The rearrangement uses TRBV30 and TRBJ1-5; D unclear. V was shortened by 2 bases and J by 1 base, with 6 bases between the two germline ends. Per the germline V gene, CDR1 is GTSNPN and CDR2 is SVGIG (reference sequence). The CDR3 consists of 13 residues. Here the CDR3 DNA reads TGTGCCTGGAGTTGGCAGAGCAATCAGCCCCAGCATTTT. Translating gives CAWSWQSNQPQHF.

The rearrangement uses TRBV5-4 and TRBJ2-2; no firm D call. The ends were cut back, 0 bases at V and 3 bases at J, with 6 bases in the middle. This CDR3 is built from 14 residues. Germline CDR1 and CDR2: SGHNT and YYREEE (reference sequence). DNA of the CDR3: TGTGCCAGCAGCTTGGACACATACACCGGGGAGCTGTTTTTT. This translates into CASSLDTYTGELFF.

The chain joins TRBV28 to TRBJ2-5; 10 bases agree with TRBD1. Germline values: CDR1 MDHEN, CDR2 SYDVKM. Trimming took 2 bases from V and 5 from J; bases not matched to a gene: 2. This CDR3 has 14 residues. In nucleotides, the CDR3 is TGTGCCAGCAGTTTAAGGACAGGGGGGGAGACCCAGTACTTC. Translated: CASSLRTGGETQYF.

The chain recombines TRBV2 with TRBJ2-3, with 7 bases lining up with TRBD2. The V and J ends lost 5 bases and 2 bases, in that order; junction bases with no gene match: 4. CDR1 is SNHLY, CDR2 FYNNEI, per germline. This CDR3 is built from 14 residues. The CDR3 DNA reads TGTGCCAGCAGTCCAGGGACTATCACAGATACGCAGTATTTT. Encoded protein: CASSPGTITDTQYF.

The CDR3 region is CASSIFNYGYTF. As DNA, the CDR3 is TGTGCCAGTAGTATCTTCAACTATGGCTACACCTTC. V usage is TRBV19 and J usage is TRBJ1-2; D not certain. The CDR3 contains 12 residues. V lost 3 bases and J lost 2, with 4 bases in between. The germline V gene has CDR1 LNHDA and CDR2 SQIVND (reference sequence).

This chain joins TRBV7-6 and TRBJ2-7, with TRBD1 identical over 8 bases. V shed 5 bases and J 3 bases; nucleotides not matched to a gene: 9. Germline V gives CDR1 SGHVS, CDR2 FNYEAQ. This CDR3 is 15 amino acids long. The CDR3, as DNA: TGTGCCAGCAGCCCCCGGGCAGGGGGCTTCTACGAGCAGTACTTC. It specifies CASSPRAGGFYEQYF.

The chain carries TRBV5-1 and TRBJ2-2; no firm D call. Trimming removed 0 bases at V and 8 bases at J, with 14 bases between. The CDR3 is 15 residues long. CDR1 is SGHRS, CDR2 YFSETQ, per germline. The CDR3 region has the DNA TGCGCCAGCAGCTTGGATGATAGATATAAGGGGGAGCTGTTTTTT. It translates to CASSLDDRYKGELFF.

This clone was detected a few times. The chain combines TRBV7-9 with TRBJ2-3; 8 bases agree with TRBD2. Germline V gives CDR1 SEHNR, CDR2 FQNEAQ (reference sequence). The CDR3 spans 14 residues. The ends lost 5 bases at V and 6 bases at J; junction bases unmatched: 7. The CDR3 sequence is CASSPIAGMDTQYF. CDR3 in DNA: TGTGCCAGCAGCCCTATAGCGGGGATGGATACGCAGTATTTT.

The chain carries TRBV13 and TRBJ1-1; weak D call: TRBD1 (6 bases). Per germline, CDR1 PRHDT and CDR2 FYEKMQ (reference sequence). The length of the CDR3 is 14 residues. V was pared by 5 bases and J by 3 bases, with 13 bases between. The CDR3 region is CASSQRTAYTEAFF. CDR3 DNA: TGTGCCAGCAGCCAACGGACAGCGTACACTGAAGCTTTCTTT.

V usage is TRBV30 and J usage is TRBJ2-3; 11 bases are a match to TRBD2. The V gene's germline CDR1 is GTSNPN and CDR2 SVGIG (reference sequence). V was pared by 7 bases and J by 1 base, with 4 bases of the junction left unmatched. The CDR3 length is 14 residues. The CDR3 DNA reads TGTGCCTCACATAGCGGGAGGGGCACAGATACGCAGTATTTT. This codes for CASHSGRGTDTQYF.

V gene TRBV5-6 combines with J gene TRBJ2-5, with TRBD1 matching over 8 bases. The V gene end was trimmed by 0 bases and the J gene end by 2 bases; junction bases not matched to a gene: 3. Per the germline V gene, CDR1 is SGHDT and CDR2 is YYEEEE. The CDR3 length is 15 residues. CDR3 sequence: CASSLGQGIQETQYF. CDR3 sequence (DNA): TGTGCCAGCAGCTTGGGACAGGGGATACAAGAGACCCAGTACTTC.

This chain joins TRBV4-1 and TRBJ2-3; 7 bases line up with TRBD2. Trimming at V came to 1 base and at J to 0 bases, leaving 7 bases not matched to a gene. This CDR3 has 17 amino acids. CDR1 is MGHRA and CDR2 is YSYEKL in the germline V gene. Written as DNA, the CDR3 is TGCGCCAGCAGCCAAGCTGGGGCGGGAGCTAGCACAGATACGCAGTATTTT. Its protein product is CASSQAGAGASTDTQYF.

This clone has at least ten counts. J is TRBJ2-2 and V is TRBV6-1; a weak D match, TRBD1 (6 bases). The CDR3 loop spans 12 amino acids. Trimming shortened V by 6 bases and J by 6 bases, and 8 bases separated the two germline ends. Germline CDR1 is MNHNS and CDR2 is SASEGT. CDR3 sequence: CASRQGPGELFF. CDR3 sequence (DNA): TGTGCCAGCAGACAGGGTCCCGGGGAGCTGTTTTTT.